What follows describes a single TCR beta chain. Its matching antigen is unknown. Only in-frame clones appear in the TCRdb table, and some are missing; sequencing was by immunoSEQ multiplex PCR. The profile covers 750,000 to 1,000,000 clones, with 80% to 95% appearing a single time and nearly 25% taken by the ten largest. Only CD45RO-negative cells positively selected for CCR7 counted as naive CD8 cells, so terminally differentiated effector memory CD45RA+ cells were excluded. V lost 5 bases and J lost 3, with 14 bases in between. The CDR3 spans 14 residues. The germline V gene encodes CDR1 SEHNR and CDR2 FQNEAQ (reference sequence). The data belong to a study of shared clonotypes between healthy human individuals. Study details: Three men and two women, aged 18 to 49, were donors.

Study-wide points: In several donors, about 5% of naive CD4 clonotypes appeared in common. It was only blood that was sampled, and tissue repertoires likely differ.

This receptor was obtained from a man aged 25-45 years in good health. Specimen: naive CD8+ T cells sorted from blood. This chain connects TRBV7-9 to TRBJ2-7; weak D call: TRBD2 (6 bases). The DNA for the CDR3 is TGTGCCAGCAGCCCCAAGGACTACAACTACGAGCAGTACTTC. Amino acid sequence: CASSPKDYNYEQYF.